One sample yielded the 11 T cell receptor beta chains listed below, sequenced in a study of monozygotic twins with inflammatory bowel disease. TCRdb reprocessed the 5' RACE reads, keeping one entry per CDR3 protein, no DNA. Its clone listing holds about 160,000 distinct CDR3 sequences. Sequenced: blood. Receptors were obtained from a human donor with ulcerative colitis or Crohn's disease, or a healthy co-twin of an affected twin (not recorded which).

V usage is TRBV12-3 or TRBV12-4 and J usage is TRBJ2-2; lacking DNA, the TRBD1 call made by TCRdb goes unchecked. CDR3 length: 14 residues. The CDR3 loop reads CASRPRENTGELFF.

V gene TRBV15 combines with J gene TRBJ2-3; TCRdb's D call of TRBD1 is untestable without DNA. CDR3 length equals 16 residues. Germline V lookup: CDR1 LNHNV, CDR2 YYDKDF (reference sequence). CDR3 in amino acids: CATSSLWGKGTDTQYF.

The chain recombines TRBV10-3 with TRBJ2-3; absent DNA, TCRdb's TRBD1 call cannot be checked. In germline, CDR1 is ENHRY, CDR2 SYGVKD. This CDR3 spans 19 amino acids. The CDR3 loop reads CAISERGGGGSPFTDTQYF.

V gene TRBV14 combines with J gene TRBJ2-3; the D call from TCRdb, TRBD1, cannot be confirmed without DNA. Germline V gene sequence: CDR1 SGHDN, CDR2 FVKESK. The CDR3 extends over 16 amino acids. CDR3 residues: CASSQGTGYAVDTQYF.

The rearrangement links TRBV7-2 to TRBJ1-1; TCRdb indicates TRBD1, and absent DNA this call remains unverified. Germline CDR1 reads SGHTA; CDR2 reads FQGNSA. This CDR3 has 16 amino acids. CDR3 region: CASSLVGTGEGTEAFF.

V is TRBV11-2 and J is TRBJ2-7. CDR1 is SGHAT and CDR2 is FQNNGV in the germline V gene. The CDR3 is 17 amino acids. The CDR3 sequence is CASSLDLNQGMPYEQYF.

This rearrangement joins TRBV5-1 to TRBJ1-1. CDR1 is SGHRS and CDR2 is YFSETQ in the germline V gene. The CDR3 is 16 amino acids. This CDR3 reads CASSLAAVKKNTEAFF.

The chain links TRBV6-1 to TRBJ2-5; with no DNA, the TCRdb D assignment of TRBD1 cannot be verified. The CDR3 sequence is 14 residues long. The germline V gene encodes CDR1 MNHNS and CDR2 SASEGT. This CDR3 reads CASSEGTLKETQYF.

The rearrangement joins TRBV5-5 to TRBJ1-5. This CDR3 contains 14 residues. Looked up from germline, CDR1 is SGHKS and CDR2 is YYEKEE (reference sequence). The CDR3 loop reads CASSWVGSNQPQHF.

The chain is built from TRBV20-1 and TRBJ1-2; TCRdb's assignment of TRBD1 cannot be checked, as there is no DNA. This CDR3 region has 13 residues. Germline V gene lookup returns CDR1 DFQATT and CDR2 SNEGSKA (reference sequence). The CDR3 is CSANRGANYGYTF.

The chain has TRBV29-1 and TRBJ1-1; TCRdb calls TRBD1, which cannot be checked without DNA. Germline CDR1 reads SQVTM; CDR2 reads ANQGSEA. The CDR3 has 12 residues. The CDR3 here is CSAEQGNTEAFF.